A single sample gave rise to the 23 T cell receptor beta chains below, sequenced in a study of blood T cells in healthy people across ages. A second PCR of 7 to 11 cycles used a sample-barcoded 5' primer and a J-beta primer mix. MiXCR, applied by TCRdb to the 5' RACE reads, yields one record per CDR3 protein. In the table there are 700,000 to 850,000 distinct CDR3 sequences, around 36% of which are singletons. Material for sequencing was blood. The source of these receptors is a man aged 18 to 29 in good health.

The genes are TRBV19 and TRBJ2-4, with 8 bases matching TRBD1. The J call is uncertain, as TRBJ2-5 better fits the DNA end. The CDR3 totals 12 residues. Germline V gene data show CDR1 as LNHDA and CDR2 as SQIVND (reference sequence). CDR3 residues: CASGTGKETQYF. The CDR3 DNA is TGTGCCAGTGGGACAGGCAAAGAGACCCAGTACTTC.

The CDR3: CASSLSGGEDNEQFF. CDR3 sequence (DNA): TGTGCCAGCAGCTTGTCGGGGGGAGAGGACAATGAGCAGTTCTTC. The gene calls are TRBV7-9 and TRBJ2-1; TRBD2 matches at 7 bases. This CDR3 is built from 15 residues. Trimming took 3 bases from V and 5 from J; bases not matched to a gene: 7. Germline V gene sequence: CDR1 SEHNR, CDR2 FQNEAQ (reference sequence). The full variable domain, completed using reference TRBV7-9 and TRBJ2-1, is DTGVSQNPRHKITKRGQNVTFRCDPISEHNRLYWYRQTLGQGPEFLTYFQNEAQLEKSRLLSDRFSAERPKGSFSTLEIQRTEQGDSAMYLCASSLSGGEDNEQFFGPGTRLTVL.

This clonotype was counted a few times. This chain uses TRBV7-2 with TRBJ1-1; 10 nucleotides line up with TRBD1. Germline assignment: CDR1 SGHTA and CDR2 FQGNSA. The CDR3 has 14 residues. With 4 bases clipped from V and 2 bases from J, the junction kept 1 base outside the gene matches. The CDR3 loop is CASSWDRGNTEAFF. The CDR3 coding sequence is TGTGCCAGCAGCTGGGACAGGGGCAACACTGAAGCTTTCTTT.

The chain couples TRBV14 to TRBJ2-3; a weak D match, TRBD1 (5 bases). The V end was cut by 5 bases, the J end by 3 bases, with 12 bases between. CDR1 is SGHDN and CDR2 is FVKESK in the germline V gene. The CDR3 length is 14 residues. The CDR3: CASSKQARTDTQYF. CDR3 DNA sequence: TGTGCCAGCAGCAAACAGGCCCGTACAGATACGCAGTATTTT.

V gene TRBV3-1 combines with J gene TRBJ1-2, with 8 bases fitting TRBD1. The CDR3 loop spans 14 amino acids. V was clipped by 4 bases and J by 5 bases; unmatched bases: 6. CDR1 is LGHDT and CDR2 is YNNKEL in the germline V gene (reference sequence). The CDR3: CASSPGDRRYGYTF. Here the CDR3 DNA reads TGTGCCAGCAGCCCCGGGGACAGGCGATATGGCTACACCTTC.

This clonotype was seen a handful of times. This chain joins TRBV20-1 and TRBJ2-6; the match to TRBD2 covers 7 bases. The V gene end was trimmed by 0 bases and the J gene end by 0 bases; junction bases not matched to a gene: 5. From germline, CDR1 is DFQATT and CDR2 SNEGSKA (reference sequence). The CDR3 is 17 residues long. CDR3 protein: CSARDGGDPSGANVLTF. The CDR3 DNA sequence: TGCAGTGCTAGAGATGGGGGGGACCCCTCTGGGGCCAACGTCCTGACTTTC.

The rearrangement joins TRBV14 to TRBJ2-1; weak D call: TRBD1 (5 bases). The CDR3 contains 17 residues. CDR1 is SGHDN and CDR2 is FVKESK in the germline V gene. V was trimmed by 5 bases and J by 2 bases, leaving 19 bases between them. CDR3 residues: CASSKGRGAQTYNEQFF. The CDR3 region has the DNA TGTGCCAGCAGCAAGGGTCGTGGGGCTCAGACCTACAATGAGCAGTTCTTC.

This chain connects TRBV30 to TRBJ2-7, with a tentative D call TRBD1 (5 bases). Per germline, CDR1 GTSNPN and CDR2 SVGIG (reference sequence). V shed 0 bases and J shed 1 base, with 10 bases lying between them. This CDR3 contains 14 residues. CDR3 DNA: TGTGCCTGGAGTGTAAAAGGGGTATCCTACGAGCAGTACTTC. This translates into CAWSVKGVSYEQYF.

This sequence joins TRBV5-1 and TRBJ1-1, with D tentatively TRBD1 (5 bases). V was pared by 4 bases and J by 6 bases, with 16 bases between. This CDR3 spans 14 amino acids. Germline V CDR1 and CDR2: SGHRS, YFSETQ. In DNA, the CDR3 is TGCGCCAGCAGCCCGGTGGGGGAGTGGGCTGAAGCTTTCTTT. This gives the protein CASSPVGEWAEAFF. The whole variable domain, remainder taken from reference TRBV5-1 and TRBJ1-1, is KAGVTQTPRYLIKTRGQQVTLSCSPISGHRSVSWYQQTPGQGLQFLFEYFSETQRNKGNFPGRFSGRQFSNSRSEMNVSTLELGDSALYLCASSPVGEWAEAFFGQGTRLTVV.

This clonotype was seen more than once but under ten times. The V and J genes are TRBV20-1 and TRBJ2-7; no reliable D call. Trimming removed 3 bases from V and 2 bases from J, with 11 bases in between. The CDR3 is 13 amino acids. The germline V gene encodes CDR1 DFQATT and CDR2 SNEGSKA (reference sequence). CDR3 DNA: TGCAGTGCTAGTAGTAGGACGCCCTACGAGCAGTACTTC. Translating gives CSASSRTPYEQYF.

In the case of this clonotype: A much larger clone lies a single base off, so this may be a read error. The V gene is TRBV6-1, the J gene TRBJ2-5; 7 nucleotides line up with TRBD2. Germline V gene lookup returns CDR1 MNHNS and CDR2 SASEGT. Germline trimming cut 4 bases from V and 11 bases from J; bases unmatched to any gene: 19. The CDR3 extends over 16 amino acids. CDR3 loop: CASSATGGGFYNEQYF. The CDR3 DNA is TGTGCCAGCAGTGCCACTGGGGGGGGGTTCTACAATGAGCAGTACTTC.

The chain recombines TRBV14 with TRBJ2-5, with TRBD2 matching over 10 bases. CDR3 length: 14 amino acids. Germline CDR1 is SGHDN and CDR2 is FVKESK. The J segment lost 4 bases and the V segment lost 5 bases, leaving 4 bases of the junction unmatched. Written as DNA, the CDR3 is TGTGCCAGCAGCAAGGGACTAGCGCGAGAGACCCAGTACTTC. This sequence encodes CASSKGLARETQYF.

This clonotype came up a few times. The chain couples TRBV10-3 to TRBJ2-7; perhaps TRBD1 as D (5 bases). Trimming pared 3 bases from V and 3 bases from J, leaving 12 bases between. The germline CDR1 and CDR2 sequences are ENHRY and SYGVKD. CDR3 length: 14 residues. CDR3 sequence (DNA): TGTGCCATCAGTGAATATAGGGGCGACTACGAGCAGTACTTC. Protein: CAISEYRGDYEQYF.

Comments on this clonotype: A much larger clone lies a single base off, so this may be a read error. The chain employs TRBV12-3 or TRBV12-4 and TRBJ2-4; D is unresolved. The DNA end favors TRBJ2-5, so the J call may be wrong. The CDR3 spans 14 residues. The CDR3 here is CASSPRSTGETQYF. For the CDR3, the DNA is TGTGCCAGCAGCCCCAGGAGTACGGGCGAGACCCAGTACTTC.

This clonotype was observed at least ten times. The CDR3 loop is CASSPSGWEYNEQFF. CDR3 bases: TGTGCCAGCAGTCCGAGCGGGTGGGAGTACAATGAGCAGTTCTTC. The V gene is TRBV12-3 or TRBV12-4, the J gene TRBJ2-1; D perhaps matches TRBD2 (6 bases). The CDR3 covers 15 residues. Trimming pared 5 bases from V and 4 bases from J, leaving 15 bases between.

Points on this clonotype: A read error may explain this, as a much larger clone is one base away. V and J are TRBV12-3 or TRBV12-4 and TRBJ2-1; D is uncertain. The length of the CDR3 is 15 residues. The CDR3 loop reads CACSLGDSVPNEQFF. CDR3 nucleotides: TGTGCCTGCAGTTTAGGTGACTCTGTTCCCAATGAGCAGTTCTTC.

This clonotype was recorded many times. This chain joins TRBV29-1 and TRBJ2-5; a weak D match, TRBD1 (6 bases). The CDR3 length is 12 residues. Trimming took 6 bases from V and 1 from J, leaving 9 bases between them. In germline, CDR1 is SQVTM, CDR2 ANQGSEA. The CDR3 sequence: CSVGQLQETQYF. The CDR3 bases are TGCAGCGTCGGACAGCTCCAAGAGACCCAGTACTTC.

This clonotype was detected a few times. This rearrangement joins TRBV5-1 to TRBJ2-3, with D possibly TRBD2 on 7 matching bases. CDR3 length: 16 residues. Trimming pared 0 bases from V and 5 bases from J, leaving 16 bases between. Germline V gene sequence: CDR1 SGHRS, CDR2 YFSETQ. The DNA of the CDR3 is TGCGCCAGCAGCTTGGAAGTCGGGGGGCGCGTAGATACGCAGTATTTT. It translates to CASSLEVGGRVDTQYF.

The chain joins TRBV7-9 to TRBJ2-2; D unresolved. The CDR3 runs 15 residues. Trimming shortened V by 0 bases and J by 3 bases, and 8 bases separated the two germline ends. The germline V gene has CDR1 SEHNR and CDR2 FQNEAQ (reference sequence). The CDR3 sequence is CASSLARWDTGELFF. CDR3 bases: TGTGCCAGCAGCTTAGCGCGATGGGACACCGGGGAGCTGTTTTTT. Complete variable domain (other parts from reference TRBV7-9 and TRBJ2-2): DTGVSQNPRHKITKRGQNVTFRCDPISEHNRLYWYRQTLGQGPEFLTYFQNEAQLEKSRLLSDRFSAERPKGSFSTLEIQRTEQGDSAMYLCASSLARWDTGELFFGEGSRLTVL.

V and J are TRBV12-3 or TRBV12-4 and TRBJ1-1; D may be TRBD1 (5 bases). The V and J ends lost 2 bases and 3 bases respectively, with 10 bases between them. This CDR3 is built from 14 residues. In DNA, the CDR3 is TGTGCCAGCAGTTTACAAAGGGGCTACACTGAAGCTTTCTTT. Protein: CASSLQRGYTEAFF.

This clonotype was seen just once. The chain carries TRBV6-1 and TRBJ1-1, with D possibly being TRBD1 (6 bases). V was clipped by 7 bases and J by 0 bases, with 18 bases between them. This CDR3 has 16 residues. The germline V gene encodes CDR1 MNHNS and CDR2 SASEGT. The CDR3 DNA sequence: TGTGCCAGCAAAACGGGCCTGGGGGCGTTGAACACTGAAGCTTTCTTT. Residues: CASKTGLGALNTEAFF.

The chain combines TRBV7-9 with TRBJ1-6, with D possibly matching TRBD1 (6 bases). V lost 5 bases, J lost 10 bases, and 15 bases lay in between. CDR3 length: 14 amino acids. Germline assignment: CDR1 SEHNR and CDR2 FQNEAQ (reference sequence). The CDR3 loop is CASSDSGVRSPLHF. Here the CDR3 DNA reads TGTGCCAGCAGCGATTCAGGGGTTCGATCACCCCTCCACTTT.

The chain is built from TRBV7-9 and TRBJ2-7, with 7 bases aligning to TRBD1. Germline CDR1 reads SEHNR; CDR2 reads FQNEAQ (reference sequence). CDR3 length: 17 amino acids. The V gene end was trimmed by 1 base and the J gene end by 0 bases; junction bases not matched to a gene: 9. The DNA for the CDR3 is TGTGCCAGCAGCTTAGGGGGTTACCGGGACAGCTCCTACGAGCAGTACTTC. Encoded protein: CASSLGGYRDSSYEQYF.